Following are 20 T cell receptor beta chains from one sample sequenced in a study of OX40 agonist ivuxolimab in advanced cancers. Profiled with immunoSEQ multiplex PCR; TCRdb holds only in-frame clones, not every one. The repertoire holds tens of thousands of clones, with roughly 87% as singletons. Source: CD4+ or CD8+ T cells sorted from blood, taken in a trial of the OX40 agonist ivuxolimab. These TCRs come from an adult with an advanced solid tumor such as melanoma, head and neck, liver or kidney cancer.

The V and J genes are TRBV10-3 and TRBJ2-1, with D uncertain. Germline V CDR1 and CDR2: ENHRY, SYGVKD. Trimming took 7 bases from V and 8 from J, leaving 9 bases between them. The CDR3 is 11 amino acids. The CDR3 region is CAIKESDEQFF. The DNA for the CDR3 is TGTGCCATCAAAGAGAGCGATGAGCAGTTCTTC.

The chain joins TRBV19 to TRBJ1-1, with D possibly matching TRBD1 (5 bases). Deletions cut 7 bases from V and 5 bases from J, with 14 bases between. CDR1 is LNHDA, CDR2 SQIVND, per germline (reference sequence). The CDR3 is 13 amino acids. CDR3 loop: CASKAGGVTEAFF. Here the CDR3 DNA reads TGTGCCAGTAAGGCGGGGGGTGTGACTGAAGCTTTCTTT.

This clone occurred once. V gene TRBV19 combines with J gene TRBJ1-5; 8 bases are a match to TRBD1. From germline, CDR1 is LNHDA and CDR2 SQIVND (reference sequence). V was pared by 6 bases and J by 0 bases, with 1 base of the junction left unmatched. This CDR3 has 14 residues. CDR3 in amino acids: CASRDRDSNQPQHF. In nucleotides, the CDR3 is TGTGCCAGTAGGGACAGGGATAGCAATCAGCCCCAGCATTTT.

The CDR3 here is CASSPSLTDTQYF. The CDR3 region has the DNA TGTGCCAGCAGCCCCAGTCTCACAGATACGCAGTATTTT. The chain employs TRBV7-7 and TRBJ2-3; no reliable D call. This CDR3 comprises 13 residues. The ends were cut back, 5 bases at V and 2 bases at J, with 8 bases in the middle. Germline V gene sequence: CDR1 SSHAT, CDR2 FNYEAQ (reference sequence).

The chain links TRBV25-1 to TRBJ2-1; 10 nucleotides line up with TRBD2. CDR3 size: 13 residues. Germline trimming cut 6 bases from V and 9 bases from J; bases unmatched to any gene: 5. The germline V gene has CDR1 MGHDK and CDR2 SYGVNS. The CDR3 DNA reads TGTGCCAGCAGGGGGACTAGCGTCGGTGAGCAGTTCTTC. Protein product: CASRGTSVGEQFF.

This clone came up a few times. The chain carries TRBV4-1 and TRBJ1-1, with TRBD1 as a possible D gene (6 bases). The CDR3 length is 14 residues. Trimming shortened V by 0 bases and J by 10 bases, and 15 bases separated the two germline ends. Germline lookup yields CDR1 MGHRA and CDR2 YSYEKL. This chain's CDR3 is CASSQDRGAVGAFF. CDR3 nucleotides: TGCGCCAGCAGCCAAGACAGGGGCGCGGTTGGAGCTTTCTTT.

This rearrangement joins TRBV19 to TRBJ2-3; D is uncertain. Germline V lookup: CDR1 LNHDA, CDR2 SQIVND (reference sequence). The CDR3 runs 11 residues. Between the trimmed V and J ends, which lost 4 bases and 3 bases, there was a span of 2 bases. This CDR3 is CASSKTDTQYF. Written as DNA, the CDR3 is TGTGCCAGTAGTAAGACAGATACGCAGTATTTT.

V and J are TRBV19 and TRBJ1-5; 9 positions agree with TRBD1. Losses at the gene ends were 8 bases for V and 7 bases for J; bases not matched to a gene: 6. This CDR3 has 13 residues. Germline assignment: CDR1 LNHDA and CDR2 SQIVND (reference sequence). CDR3 protein: CASAKQGAQPQHF. CDR3 DNA: TGTGCCAGTGCCAAACAGGGGGCGCAGCCCCAGCATTTT.

The rearrangement joins TRBV14 to TRBJ1-2; the match to TRBD1 covers 8 bases. Germline V CDR1 and CDR2: SGHDN, FVKESK. The junction had 9 bases not matched to a gene; V was cut back by 3 bases and J by 0 bases. The CDR3 is made up of 17 amino acids. This CDR3 reads CASSHPLETGANYGYTF. The CDR3 DNA is TGTGCCAGCAGCCACCCACTCGAGACAGGGGCTAACTATGGCTACACCTTC.

V is TRBV2 and J is TRBJ1-5, with 9 positions matching TRBD1. CDR3 length equals 15 residues. V dropped 8 bases and J dropped 6; count of bases not matched to a gene: 11. Germline V gene data show CDR1 as SNHLY and CDR2 as FYNNEI. The CDR3 sequence is CASFKGQGGGQPQHF. DNA of the CDR3: TGTGCCAGCTTTAAGGGACAGGGCGGAGGTCAGCCCCAGCATTTT.

This rearrangement joins TRBV11-1 to TRBJ2-7; possibly TRBD2 for D (6 bases). The CDR3 is made up of 14 amino acids. The V end lost 5 bases, the J end lost 2 bases, and 13 bases lay between the germline ends. Germline V gives CDR1 SGHAT, CDR2 FQDESV (reference sequence). The CDR3 DNA follows: TGTGCCAGCAGCCGTGAGCGGGCACCCTACGAGCAGTACTTC. Translating gives CASSRERAPYEQYF.

The chain joins TRBV4-1 to TRBJ2-5; 7 bases agree with TRBD2. Germline lookup yields CDR1 MGHRA and CDR2 YSYEKL. The CDR3 spans 13 residues. The ends lost 6 bases at V and 4 bases at J; junction bases unmatched: 5. The CDR3 is CASSRGGVETQYF. The CDR3 bases are TGCGCCAGCAGTCGCGGGGGAGTAGAGACCCAGTACTTC.

This chain joins TRBV27 and TRBJ2-7, with 7 bases aligning to TRBD2. V was clipped by 0 bases and J by 5 bases; unmatched bases: 7. CDR1 and CDR2 from the germline V gene are MNHEY and SMNVEV (reference sequence). The CDR3 spans 15 residues. The CDR3 nucleotides read TGTGCCAGCAGTTTATCGAGCGGGATTCGCGACGAGCAGTACTTC. As protein: CASSLSSGIRDEQYF.

This chain links TRBV5-1 with TRBJ1-1; TRBD1 agrees at 9 bases. The CDR3 loop spans 14 amino acids. Germline assignment: CDR1 SGHRS and CDR2 YFSETQ. The junction had 7 bases not matched to a gene; V was cut back by 2 bases and J by 8 bases. The CDR3 DNA is TGCGCCAGCAGCTTCCGGGACAGGGTAGTGGAAGCTTTCTTT. It yields the protein CASSFRDRVVEAFF.

This chain connects TRBV5-1 to TRBJ2-7; no definite D call. Germline V CDR1 and CDR2: SGHRS, YFSETQ. Trimming cost V 4 bases and J 1 base, with 15 bases left between them. This CDR3 spans 15 amino acids. The CDR3 DNA is TGCGCCAGCAGCCCGTATCAGGACCTTTCCTACGAGCAGTACTTC. Translating it yields CASSPYQDLSYEQYF.

The rearrangement links TRBV13 to TRBJ1-5; TRBD1 is a possible D gene (6 bases). This CDR3 has 15 amino acids. The germline V and J ends were trimmed by 2 bases and 3 bases, with 11 bases remaining between them. The germline V gene has CDR1 PRHDT and CDR2 FYEKMQ (reference sequence). DNA of the CDR3: TGTGCCAGCAGCTTAAGGCAGGGGTCCAATCAGCCCCAGCATTTT. Its protein is CASSLRQGSNQPQHF.

V is TRBV7-2 and J is TRBJ1-2, with D perhaps matching TRBD1 (5 bases). The CDR3 has 14 amino acids. CDR1 SGHTA and CDR2 FQGNSA come from the germline V gene. With 1 base removed from V and 4 bases from J, the gap between germline ends came to 10 bases. The CDR3 DNA reads TGTGCCAGCAGCTTAGATCCGGGGCGCTATGGCTACACCTTC. Translation gives CASSLDPGRYGYTF.

The CDR3 bases are TGTGCCAGTAACCCCCAGATCTATCAGCCCCAGCATTTT. Its protein is CASNPQIYQPQHF. V and J are TRBV19 and TRBJ1-5; D unresolved. Germline lookup yields CDR1 LNHDA and CDR2 SQIVND (reference sequence). V was shortened by 7 bases and J by 5 bases, with 12 bases between the two germline ends. This CDR3 is 13 amino acids long. Filled out from reference TRBV19 and TRBJ1-5, the complete variable domain reads DGGITQSPKYLFRKEGQNVTLSCEQNLNHDAMYWYRQDPGQGLRLIYYSQIVNDFQKGDIAEGYSVSREKKESFPLTVTSAQKNPTAFYLCASNPQIYQPQHFGDGTRLSIL.

The genes are TRBV28 and TRBJ1-2; D uncertain. Trimming shortened V by 2 bases and J by 8 bases, and 12 bases separated the two germline ends. This CDR3 comprises 13 residues. Per the germline V gene, CDR1 is MDHEN and CDR2 is SYDVKM. In DNA, the CDR3 is TGTGCCAGCAGTTTAGCCCGGAAGGACGGCTACACCTTC. It specifies CASSLARKDGYTF.

The rearrangement links TRBV7-9 to TRBJ2-7; TRBD1 matches at 12 bases. CDR1 and CDR2 from the germline V gene are SEHNR and FQNEAQ (reference sequence). V dropped 4 bases and J dropped 5; count of bases not matched to a gene: 3. CDR3 length equals 14 residues. CDR3 loop: CASSWGTGGHEQYF. CDR3 sequence (DNA): TGTGCCAGCAGCTGGGGGACAGGGGGCCACGAGCAGTACTTC.